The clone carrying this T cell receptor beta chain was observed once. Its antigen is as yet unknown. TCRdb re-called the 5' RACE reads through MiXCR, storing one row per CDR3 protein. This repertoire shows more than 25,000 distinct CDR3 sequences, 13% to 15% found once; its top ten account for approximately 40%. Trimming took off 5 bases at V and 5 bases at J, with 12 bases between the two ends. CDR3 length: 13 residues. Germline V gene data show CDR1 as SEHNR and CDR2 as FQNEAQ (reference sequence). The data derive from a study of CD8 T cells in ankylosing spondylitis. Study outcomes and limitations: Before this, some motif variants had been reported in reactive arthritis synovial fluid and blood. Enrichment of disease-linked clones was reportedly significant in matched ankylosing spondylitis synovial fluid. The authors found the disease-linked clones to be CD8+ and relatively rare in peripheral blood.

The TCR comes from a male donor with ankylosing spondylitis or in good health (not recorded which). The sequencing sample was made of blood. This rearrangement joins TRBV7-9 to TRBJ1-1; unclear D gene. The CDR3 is CASSKPGYTEAFF. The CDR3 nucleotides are TGTGCCAGCAGCAAACCGGGCTATACTGAAGCTTTCTTT.